A single T cell receptor (beta chain) is shown here with its context. Its specificity is not known. This CDR3 region has 15 residues. Germline V lookup: CDR1 SGHDT, CDR2 YYEEEE. Losses at the gene ends were 0 bases for V and 2 bases for J; bases not matched to a gene: 2. Primers included in the PCR were 60 Vbeta and 13 Jbeta primers. Only in-frame clones appear in the TCRdb table, and some are missing; sequencing was by immunoSEQ multiplex PCR. This table has about 190,000 clones, approximately 80% appearing once. This entry is derived from a study of cytomegalovirus exposure and HLA in healthy donors. Notes on the study in general: Compared with the roughly 700-donor mean, an Asian-associated ancestry cluster reportedly had fewer N-insertions, according to a later analysis. A previous analysis found most TCR beta V segments productive roughly 87% or roughly 30% of the time. CMV serostatus alone was available as immune exposure information. In a later analysis, across HLA loci, associated TCR counts were highest for DRB1, lowest for HLA-C.

Specimen: PBMCs. This sequence was found in a woman aged 30 to 39 in good health and CMV-seropositive. V and J are TRBV5-6 and TRBJ2-5, with 9 positions matching TRBD2. The CDR3 loop reads CASSLGLAGQETQYF. The CDR3 DNA sequence: TGTGCCAGCAGCTTGGGTCTAGCGGGGCAAGAGACCCAGTACTTC.